This T cell receptor beta chain was profiled in a study of T-cell memory formation after mild COVID-19. About the research overall: The two donors had largely donor-specific TCR clusters.

The CDR3 length is 10 residues. From germline, CDR1 is SGDLS and CDR2 YYNGEE. Comment on this clonotype: Antigen: not known. An end of the junction differs from the germline gene, which may be a read error.

Findings and limits, study-wide: Contracting clones localized mainly to CM and EM when CD4+ and mainly to EMRA when CD8+. What remained unconfirmed was the SARS-CoV-2 specificity of second-wave clones peaking on day 37. Later expanders leaned CD4+, whereas clones that contracted between day 15 and 85 were balanced CD4/CD8.

MiXCR, run by TCRdb on the 5' RACE reads, gives a single entry per CDR3 protein. This table holds hundreds of thousands of distinct CDR3 sequences, roughly 17% found once. This clonotype was obtained from an adult woman who had mild COVID-19 (a few samples of this study predate the infection). Cell type and time point are not known. The chain couples TRBV9 to TRBJ2-7; D uncertain. The source material was PBMCs or a T cell subset sorted from them (not recorded which). The CDR3 is CAIGPYEQYF. DNA of the CDR3: TGTGCCATCGGGCCCTATGAGCAGTACTTC.